This T cell receptor (beta chain) appears in the sequencing data of a study of STAT5B mutations in CD4+ large granular lymphocyte leukemia. Study-wide context: Among healthy controls, a particular HLA allele went with more CDR3 'QG' motifs.

There are 15 residues in the CDR3. The J segment lost 3 bases and the V segment lost 6 bases, leaving 7 bases of the junction unmatched. Germline values: CDR1 SNHLY, CDR2 FYNNEI. As processed by the authors: A productive frequency of 2.59 x 10-5 was the lowest detectable. Assay used: immunoSEQ multiplex PCR; TCRdb lists only in-frame clones, some missing. V and J calls and clone size come straight from that table; D and trimming were deduced from the DNA. This table has about 33,000 clones, 74% appearing once. Sequenced sample: CD4+ T cells from blood buffy coats. The chain couples TRBV2 to TRBJ2-2, with 7 bases matching TRBD1. This TCR was recovered from a human donor in good health. The CDR3 DNA is TGTGCCAGCAGCCCCGACAGGGCCGACACCGGGGAGCTGTTTTTT. Translated, it gives CASSPDRADTGELFF.